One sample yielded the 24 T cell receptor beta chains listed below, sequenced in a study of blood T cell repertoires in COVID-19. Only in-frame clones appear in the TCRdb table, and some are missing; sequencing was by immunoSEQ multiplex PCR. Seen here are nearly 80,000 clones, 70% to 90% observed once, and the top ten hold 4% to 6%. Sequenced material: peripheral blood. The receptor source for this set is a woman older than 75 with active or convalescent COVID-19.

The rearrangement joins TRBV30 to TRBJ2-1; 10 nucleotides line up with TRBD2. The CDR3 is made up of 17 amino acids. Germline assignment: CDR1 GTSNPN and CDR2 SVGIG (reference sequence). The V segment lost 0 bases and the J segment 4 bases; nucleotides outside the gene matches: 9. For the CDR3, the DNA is TGTGCCTGGAGTGTGTTGCGGACTAGCGGAAAATACAATGAGCAGTTCTTC. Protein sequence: CAWSVLRTSGKYNEQFF.

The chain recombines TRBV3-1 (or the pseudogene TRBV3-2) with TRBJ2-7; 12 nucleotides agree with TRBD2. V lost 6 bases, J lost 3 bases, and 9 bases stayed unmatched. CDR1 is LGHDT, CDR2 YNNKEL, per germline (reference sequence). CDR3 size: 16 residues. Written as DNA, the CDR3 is TGTGCCAGCAGTCGACTAGCGGGAGTAGGGGACTACGAGCAGTACTTC. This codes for CASSRLAGVGDYEQYF.

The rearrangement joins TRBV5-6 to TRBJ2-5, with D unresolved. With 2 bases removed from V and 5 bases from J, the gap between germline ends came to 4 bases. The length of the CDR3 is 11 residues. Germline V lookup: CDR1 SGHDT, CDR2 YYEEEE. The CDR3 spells CASSFGETQYF. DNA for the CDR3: TGTGCCAGCAGCTTCGGGGAGACCCAGTACTTC.

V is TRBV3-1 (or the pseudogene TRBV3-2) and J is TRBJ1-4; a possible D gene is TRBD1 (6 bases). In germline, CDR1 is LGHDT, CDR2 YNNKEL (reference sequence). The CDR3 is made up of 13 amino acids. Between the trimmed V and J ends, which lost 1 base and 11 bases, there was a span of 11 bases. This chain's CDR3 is CASSQVRGEKLFF. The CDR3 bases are TGTGCCAGCAGCCAAGTCAGGGGAGAGAAACTGTTTTTT.

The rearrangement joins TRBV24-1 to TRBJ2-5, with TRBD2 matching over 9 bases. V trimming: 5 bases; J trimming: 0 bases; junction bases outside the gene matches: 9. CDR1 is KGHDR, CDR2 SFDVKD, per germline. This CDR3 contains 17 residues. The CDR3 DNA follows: TGTGCCACCAGTGCGTCGGCTAGCGGGGCGTACCAAGAGACCCAGTACTTC. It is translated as CATSASASGAYQETQYF.

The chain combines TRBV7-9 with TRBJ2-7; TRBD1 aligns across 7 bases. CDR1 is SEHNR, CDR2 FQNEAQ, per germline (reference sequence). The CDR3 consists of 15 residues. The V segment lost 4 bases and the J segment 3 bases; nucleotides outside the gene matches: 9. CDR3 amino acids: CASSSPHRDSYEQYF. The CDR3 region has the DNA TGTGCCAGCAGCTCCCCTCACCGGGACAGCTACGAGCAGTACTTC.

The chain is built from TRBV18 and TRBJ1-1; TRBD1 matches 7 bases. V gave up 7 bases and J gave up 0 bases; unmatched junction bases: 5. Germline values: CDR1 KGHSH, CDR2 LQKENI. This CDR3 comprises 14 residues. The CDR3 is CASLAGQLNTEAFF. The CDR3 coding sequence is TGTGCCAGCTTGGCGGGACAGTTGAACACTGAAGCTTTCTTT.

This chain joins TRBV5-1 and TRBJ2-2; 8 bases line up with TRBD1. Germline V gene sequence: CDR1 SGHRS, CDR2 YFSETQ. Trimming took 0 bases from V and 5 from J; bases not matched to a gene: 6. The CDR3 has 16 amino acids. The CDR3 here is CASSLGQGAGTGELFF. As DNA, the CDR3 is TGCGCCAGCAGCTTGGGGCAGGGGGCTGGTACCGGGGAGCTGTTTTTT. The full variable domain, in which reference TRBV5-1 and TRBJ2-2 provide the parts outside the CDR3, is KAGVTQTPRYLIKTRGQQVTLSCSPISGHRSVSWYQQTPGQGLQFLFEYFSETQRNKGNFPGRFSGRQFSNSRSEMNVSTLELGDSALYLCASSLGQGAGTGELFFGEGSRLTVL.

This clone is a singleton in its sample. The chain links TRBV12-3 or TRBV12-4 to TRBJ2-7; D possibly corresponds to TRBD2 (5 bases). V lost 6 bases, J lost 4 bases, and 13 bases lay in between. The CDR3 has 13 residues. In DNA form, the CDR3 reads TGTGCCAGCAGCAGACTACAGACTTACGAGCAGTACTTC. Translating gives CASSRLQTYEQYF.

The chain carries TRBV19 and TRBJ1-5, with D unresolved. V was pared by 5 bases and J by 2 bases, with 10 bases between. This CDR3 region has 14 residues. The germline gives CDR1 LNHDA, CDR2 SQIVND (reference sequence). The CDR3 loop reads CASSSGIGNQPQHF. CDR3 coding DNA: TGTGCCAGTAGTTCGGGGATCGGCAATCAGCCCCAGCATTTT.

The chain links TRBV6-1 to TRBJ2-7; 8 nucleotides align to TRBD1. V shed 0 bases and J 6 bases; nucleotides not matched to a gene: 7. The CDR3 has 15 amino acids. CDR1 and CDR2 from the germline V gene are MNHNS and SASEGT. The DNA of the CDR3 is TGTGCCAGCAGTGAAGCGATACAGGGGGTTGGCGAGCAGTACTTC. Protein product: CASSEAIQGVGEQYF.

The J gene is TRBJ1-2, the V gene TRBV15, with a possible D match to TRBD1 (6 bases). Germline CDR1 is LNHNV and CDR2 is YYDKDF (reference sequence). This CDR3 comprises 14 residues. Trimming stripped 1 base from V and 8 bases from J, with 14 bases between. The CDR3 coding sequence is TGTGCCACCAGCAGAGCGAAACAGGGTCAGGGCTACACCTTC. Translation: CATSRAKQGQGYTF.

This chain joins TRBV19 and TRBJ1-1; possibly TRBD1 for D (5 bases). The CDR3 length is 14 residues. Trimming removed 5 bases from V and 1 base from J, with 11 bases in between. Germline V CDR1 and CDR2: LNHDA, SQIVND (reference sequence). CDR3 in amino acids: CASSFRQRNTEAFF. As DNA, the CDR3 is TGTGCCAGTAGTTTCCGACAGAGGAACACTGAAGCTTTCTTT. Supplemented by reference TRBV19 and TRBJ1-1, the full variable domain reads DGGITQSPKYLFRKEGQNVTLSCEQNLNHDAMYWYRQDPGQGLRLIYYSQIVNDFQKGDIAEGYSVSREKKESFPLTVTSAQKNPTAFYLCASSFRQRNTEAFFGQGTRLTVV.

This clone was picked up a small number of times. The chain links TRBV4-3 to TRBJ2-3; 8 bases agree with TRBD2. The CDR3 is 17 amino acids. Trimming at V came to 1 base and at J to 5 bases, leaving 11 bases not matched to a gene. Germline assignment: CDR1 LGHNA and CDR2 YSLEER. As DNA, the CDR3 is TGCGCCAGCAGCCAAGGACGTGGGCGGGGGGTAGGAGATACGCAGTATTTT. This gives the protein CASSQGRGRGVGDTQYF.

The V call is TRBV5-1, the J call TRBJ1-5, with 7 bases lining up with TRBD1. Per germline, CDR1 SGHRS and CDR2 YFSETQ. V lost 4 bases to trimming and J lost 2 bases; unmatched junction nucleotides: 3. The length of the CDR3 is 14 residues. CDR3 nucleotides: TGCGCCAGCAGCACAGGGGACGGCAATCAGCCCCAGCATTTT. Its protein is CASSTGDGNQPQHF.

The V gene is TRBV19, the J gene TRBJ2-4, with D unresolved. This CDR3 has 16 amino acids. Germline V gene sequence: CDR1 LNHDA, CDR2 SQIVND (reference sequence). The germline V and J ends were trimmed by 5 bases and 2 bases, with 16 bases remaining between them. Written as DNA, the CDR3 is TGTGCCAGTAGTGGCGACATCCTTGGGCCCAAAAACATTCAGTACTTC. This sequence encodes CASSGDILGPKNIQYF.

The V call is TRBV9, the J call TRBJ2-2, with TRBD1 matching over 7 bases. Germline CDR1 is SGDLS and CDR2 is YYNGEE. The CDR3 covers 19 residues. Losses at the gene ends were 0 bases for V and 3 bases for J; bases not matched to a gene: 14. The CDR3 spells CASSVVPRGSLGDTGELFF. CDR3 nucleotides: TGTGCCAGCAGCGTAGTTCCCAGGGGGTCGCTTGGGGACACCGGGGAGCTGTTTTTT.

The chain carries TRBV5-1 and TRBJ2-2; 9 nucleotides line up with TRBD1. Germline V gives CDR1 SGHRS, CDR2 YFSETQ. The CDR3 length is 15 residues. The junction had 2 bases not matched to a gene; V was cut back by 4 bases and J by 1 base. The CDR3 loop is CASSPTGGNTGELFF. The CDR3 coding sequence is TGCGCCAGCAGCCCGACAGGGGGGAACACCGGGGAGCTGTTTTTT.

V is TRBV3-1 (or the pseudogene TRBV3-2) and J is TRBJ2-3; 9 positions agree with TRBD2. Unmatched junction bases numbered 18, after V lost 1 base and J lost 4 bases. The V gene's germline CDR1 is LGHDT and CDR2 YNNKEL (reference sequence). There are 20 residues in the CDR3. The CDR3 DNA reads TGTGCCAGCAGCCAAGTTTTCCAGCGGGGGGCCGGTAGTCTTCCAGATACGCAGTATTTT. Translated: CASSQVFQRGAGSLPDTQYF.

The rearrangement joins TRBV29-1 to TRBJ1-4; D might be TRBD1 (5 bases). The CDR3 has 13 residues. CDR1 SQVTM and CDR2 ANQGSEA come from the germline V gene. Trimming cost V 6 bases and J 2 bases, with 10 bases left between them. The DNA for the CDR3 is TGCAGCGTCCGACAGAACACTAATGAAAAACTGTTTTTT. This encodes CSVRQNTNEKLFF.

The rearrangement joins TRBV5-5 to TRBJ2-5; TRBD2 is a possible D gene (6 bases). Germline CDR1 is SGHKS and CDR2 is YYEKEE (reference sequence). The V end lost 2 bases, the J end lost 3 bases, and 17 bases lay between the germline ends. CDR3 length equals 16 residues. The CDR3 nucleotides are TGTGCCAGCAGCTTAGCGGGCGGATCCTTGGAAGAGACCCAGTACTTC. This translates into CASSLAGGSLEETQYF.

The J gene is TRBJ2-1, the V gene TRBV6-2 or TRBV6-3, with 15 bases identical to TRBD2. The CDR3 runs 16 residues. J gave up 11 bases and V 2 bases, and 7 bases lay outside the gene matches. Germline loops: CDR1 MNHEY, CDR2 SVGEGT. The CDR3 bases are TGTGCCAGCAGTTACAGGAGGACTAGCGGGGGGGCCCAGCAGTTCTTC. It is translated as CASSYRRTSGGAQQFF.

This CDR3 is CASSQGPSGSPDTQYF. CDR3 DNA sequence: TGCGCCAGCAGCCAAGGTCCTAGCGGGAGCCCAGATACGCAGTATTTT. The J gene is TRBJ2-3, the V gene TRBV4-3; TRBD2 matches at 10 bases. CDR3 length: 16 amino acids. Germline CDR1 LGHNA, CDR2 YSLEER. The junction had 5 bases not matched to a gene; V was cut back by 1 base and J by 4 bases.

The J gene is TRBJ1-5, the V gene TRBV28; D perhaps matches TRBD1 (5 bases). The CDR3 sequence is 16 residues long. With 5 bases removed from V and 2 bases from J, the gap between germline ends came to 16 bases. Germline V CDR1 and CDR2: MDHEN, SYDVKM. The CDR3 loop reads CASSLQVGVGNQPQHF. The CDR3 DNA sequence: TGTGCCAGCAGTCTTCAAGTAGGGGTAGGCAATCAGCCCCAGCATTTT.